This T cell receptor (beta chain) was sequenced in a study of OX40 agonist ivuxolimab in advanced cancers. The overall study: Recorded diagnoses for dose-escalation patients were hepatocellular carcinoma, melanoma, renal cell or head and neck cancer. Partial responses were achieved by three patients: one hepatocellular carcinoma, two cutaneous melanoma. Study findings and constraints: Clonal expansion by week 6 occurred in CD4+ and CD8+ blood T cells (at 0.1 to 3.0 mg/kg).

In the case of this clone: Its antigen remains unknown.

TCRdb's copy holds only in-frame clones and misses some; the assay was immunoSEQ multiplex PCR. Found here are some 45,000 clones, 75% to 85% of them singletons; the top ten hold about 2%. The CDR3 spans 14 residues. V lost 7 bases to trimming and J lost 7 bases; unmatched junction nucleotides: 8. Germline V gene data show CDR1 as MNHEY and CDR2 as SVGAGI. This sequence was found in an adult with an advanced solid tumor such as melanoma, head and neck, liver or kidney cancer. The specimen comprised CD4+ or CD8+ T cells sorted from blood, sampled in a trial of the OX40 agonist ivuxolimab. This chain connects TRBV6-5 to TRBJ2-2, with 8 bases aligning to TRBD2. The chain's CDR3 is CASTNGRALGELFF. CDR3 DNA: TGTGCCAGCACAAACGGGAGGGCCCTCGGGGAGCTGTTTTTT.